This note documents a single TCR beta chain sequence. Unmatched junction bases numbered 7, after V lost 3 bases and J lost 4 bases. CDR1 SGHRS and CDR2 YFSETQ come from the germline V gene. The CDR3 consists of 16 residues. As originally analysed: Amplification from reference gene primers served as the basis for estimated nucleated cell counts. TCRdb keeps only in-frame clones here, not all; method: immunoSEQ multiplex PCR. V and J calls and clone size are as listed in that table; D and trimming were resolved from the DNA. Here the sample spans 25,000 to 30,000 clones, roughly nine tenths being singletons. This entry is derived from a study of blood T cell repertoires in COVID-19. Study summary: Samples representing acute and convalescent COVID-19 were sourced from the United States, Italy and Spain. T cells, B-cell-depleted T cells, or PBMCs supplied cDNA or gDNA.

The chain joins TRBV5-1 to TRBJ2-3; TRBD2 matches at 11 bases. This clonotype originated in a man between 65 and 85 years old with active COVID-19. Sequencing was carried out using peripheral blood. Here the CDR3 DNA reads TGCGCCAGCAGCTGGAGGGGACTAGCGGAATCAGATACGCAGTATTTT. It yields the protein CASSWRGLAESDTQYF.